The source of this T cell receptor beta chain is a study of cytomegalovirus exposure and HLA in healthy donors. Study-level background: The study's early data release held about 85 million unique TCRs from HLA-typed donors. The study's findings and limits: Prior analysis indicated that the majority of TCR beta V segments exhibited productivity approximately 87% or approximately 30% of the time. The records held CMV serostatus as the only immune exposure information.

60 Vbeta and 13 Jbeta primers were used in PCR. Measured with immunoSEQ multiplex PCR; TCRdb has only the in-frame clones, and not every one. Altogether 150,000 to 170,000 clones are present, approximately 69% being singletons, with the ten largest covering around 1.9%. Details on this clone: The antigen is not known.

After removal of 3 bases from V and 8 bases from J, the junction contained 7 bases not matched to a gene. The V gene's germline CDR1 is GTSNPN and CDR2 SVGIG (reference sequence). The CDR3 consists of 13 residues. The chain joins TRBV30 to TRBJ1-2, with 9 bases matching TRBD1. The sequenced sample consisted of PBMCs. The clonotype comes from a man aged 25 to 40 in good health and CMV-seronegative. The CDR3: CAWRGTGKEGYTF. CDR3 nucleotide sequence: TGTGCCTGGAGGGGGACAGGGAAGGAGGGCTACACCTTC.